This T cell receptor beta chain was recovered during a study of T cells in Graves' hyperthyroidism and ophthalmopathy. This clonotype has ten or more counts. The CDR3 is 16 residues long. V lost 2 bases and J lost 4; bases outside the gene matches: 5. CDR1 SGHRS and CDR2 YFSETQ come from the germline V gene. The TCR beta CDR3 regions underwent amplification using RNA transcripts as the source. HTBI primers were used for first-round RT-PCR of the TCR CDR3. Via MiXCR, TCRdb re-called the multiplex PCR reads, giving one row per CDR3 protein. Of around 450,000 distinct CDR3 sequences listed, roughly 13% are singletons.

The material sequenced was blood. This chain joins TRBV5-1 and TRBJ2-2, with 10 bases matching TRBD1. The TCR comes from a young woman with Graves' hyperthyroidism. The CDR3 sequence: CASSFTTGGRTGELFF. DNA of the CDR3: TGCGCCAGCAGCTTTACGACAGGGGGCCGCACCGGGGAGCTGTTTTTT.